This T cell receptor (beta chain) derives from a study of regulatory T cells in long-lasting Graves disease. In its sample, this clonotype was seen many times. The TCR beta library used iRepertoire HTBI primers with Arm-PCR amplification of CDR3. Using its own MiXCR run on the multiplex PCR reads, TCRdb lists one record per CDR3 protein. Of approximately 470,000 distinct CDR3 sequences listed, about a sixth are singletons. Time point of the sample: newly diagnosed GD, antithyroid drugs for less than 3 months. Making the TCR library involved RNA that had been extracted from PBMCs. Diagnosis followed American Thyroid Association guidelines for Graves' disease. The germline V gene encodes CDR1 LNHDA and CDR2 SQIVND (reference sequence). Trimming removed 7 bases from V and 12 bases from J; junction bases left unmatched: 6. CDR3 length: 11 amino acids. The sample also formed part of further work on T cells in Graves' hyperthyroidism and ophthalmopathy. This second study says: The study based diagnoses on clinical symptoms, serum thyroxine and TRAb, thyroid ultrasound and orbital computed tomography.

The chain recombines TRBV19 with TRBJ1-1; 9 bases align to TRBD1. The receptor comes from a man aged 35 to 55 with Graves disease. The sequencing here drew on peripheral blood mononuclear cells (PBMCs), taken at new diagnosis, from a patient treated with antithyroid drugs. In DNA, the CDR3 is TGTGCCAGTACCGCGGGACAGGGCCCTTTCTTT. Residues: CASTAGQGPFF.